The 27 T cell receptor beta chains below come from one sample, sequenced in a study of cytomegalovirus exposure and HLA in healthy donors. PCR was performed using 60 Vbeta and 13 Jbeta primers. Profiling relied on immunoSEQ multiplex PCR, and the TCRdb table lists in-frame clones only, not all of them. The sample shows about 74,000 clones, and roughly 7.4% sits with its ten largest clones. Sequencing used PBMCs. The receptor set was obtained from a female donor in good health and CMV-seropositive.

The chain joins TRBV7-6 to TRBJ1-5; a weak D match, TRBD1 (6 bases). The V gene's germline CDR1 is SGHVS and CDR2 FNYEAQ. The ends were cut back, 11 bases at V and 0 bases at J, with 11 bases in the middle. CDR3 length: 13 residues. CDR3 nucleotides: TGTGCCGGACAGTCCCATAGCAATCAGCCCCAGCATTTT. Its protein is CAGQSHSNQPQHF.

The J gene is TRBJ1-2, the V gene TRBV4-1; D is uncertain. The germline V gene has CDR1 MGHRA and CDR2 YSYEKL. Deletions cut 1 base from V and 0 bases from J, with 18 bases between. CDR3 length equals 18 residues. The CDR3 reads CASSQVGSLGWANYGYTF. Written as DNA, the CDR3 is TGCGCCAGCAGCCAAGTTGGGTCATTGGGCTGGGCTAACTATGGCTACACCTTC.

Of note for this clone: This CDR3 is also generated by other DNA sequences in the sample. This chain's CDR3 is CAWSGGTGLWYEQYF. The CDR3 coding sequence is TGTGCCTGGAGTGGAGGGACAGGGTTGTGGTACGAGCAGTACTTC. The chain joins TRBV30 to TRBJ2-7; 9 positions agree with TRBD1. From germline, CDR1 is GTSNPN and CDR2 SVGIG (reference sequence). Trimming took 1 base from V and 4 from J; bases not matched to a gene: 8. The CDR3 covers 15 residues.

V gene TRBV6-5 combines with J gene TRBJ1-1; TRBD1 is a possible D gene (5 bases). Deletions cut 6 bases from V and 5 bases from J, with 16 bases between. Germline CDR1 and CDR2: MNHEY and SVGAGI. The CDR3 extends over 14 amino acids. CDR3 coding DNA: TGTGCCAGCAGAACTACAGGCGGGGGAACTGAAGCTTTCTTT. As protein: CASRTTGGGTEAFF.

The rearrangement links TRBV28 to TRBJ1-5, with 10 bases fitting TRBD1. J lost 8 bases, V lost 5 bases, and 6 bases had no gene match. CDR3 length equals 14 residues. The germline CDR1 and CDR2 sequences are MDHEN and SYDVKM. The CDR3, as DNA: TGTGCCAGCAGTACCGACAGGGGGCTGGAGCCCCAGCATTTT. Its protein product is CASSTDRGLEPQHF. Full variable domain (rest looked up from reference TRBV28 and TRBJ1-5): DVKVTQSSRYLVKRTGEKVFLECVQDMDHENMFWYRQDPGLGLRLIYFSYDVKMKEKGDIPEGYSVSREKKERFSLILESASTNQTSMYLCASSTDRGLEPQHFGDGTRLSIL.

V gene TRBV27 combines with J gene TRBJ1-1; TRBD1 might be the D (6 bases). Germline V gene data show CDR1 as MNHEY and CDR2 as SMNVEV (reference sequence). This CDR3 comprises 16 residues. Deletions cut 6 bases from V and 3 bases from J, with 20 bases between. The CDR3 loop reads CASSLFFGGRDTEAFF. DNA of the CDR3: TGTGCCAGCAGCCTCTTCTTCGGGGGGCGAGACACTGAAGCTTTCTTT.

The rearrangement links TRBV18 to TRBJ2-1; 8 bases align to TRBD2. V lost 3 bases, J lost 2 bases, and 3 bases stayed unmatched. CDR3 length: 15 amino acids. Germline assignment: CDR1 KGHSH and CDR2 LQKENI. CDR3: CASSPSGGTYNEQFF. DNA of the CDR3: TGTGCCAGCTCACCGAGCGGGGGCACCTACAATGAGCAGTTCTTC. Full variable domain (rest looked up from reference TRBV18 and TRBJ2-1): NAGVMQNPRHLVRRRGQEARLRCSPMKGHSHVYWYRQLPEEGLKFMVYLQKENIIDESGMPKERFSAEFPKEGPSILRIQQVVRGDSAAYFCASSPSGGTYNEQFFGPGTRLTVL.

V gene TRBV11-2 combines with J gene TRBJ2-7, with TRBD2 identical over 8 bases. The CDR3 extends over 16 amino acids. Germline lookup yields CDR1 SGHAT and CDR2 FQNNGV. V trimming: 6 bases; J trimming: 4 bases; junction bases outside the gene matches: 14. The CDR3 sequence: CASSPLRGTRAYEQYF. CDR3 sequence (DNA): TGTGCCAGCAGTCCCTTAAGAGGGACTAGAGCGTACGAGCAGTACTTC.

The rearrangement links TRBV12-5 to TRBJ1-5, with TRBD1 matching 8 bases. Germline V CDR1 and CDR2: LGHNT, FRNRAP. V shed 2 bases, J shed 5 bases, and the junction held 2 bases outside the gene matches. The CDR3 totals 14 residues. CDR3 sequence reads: CASGLLTGDQPQHF. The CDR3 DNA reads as TGTGCTAGTGGTTTGTTGACAGGGGATCAGCCCCAGCATTTT.

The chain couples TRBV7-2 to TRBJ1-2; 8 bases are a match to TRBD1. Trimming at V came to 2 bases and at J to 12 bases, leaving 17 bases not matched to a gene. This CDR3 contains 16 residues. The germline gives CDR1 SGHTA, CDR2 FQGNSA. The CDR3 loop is CASSLRSSGTGSENTF. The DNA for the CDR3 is TGTGCCAGCAGCTTAAGGTCTTCCGGGACAGGATCGGAAAACACCTTC.

The CDR3, as DNA: TGTGCCAGCCGAAGCGCGGGAGGAGGTCCAGATACGCAGTATTTT. This encodes CASRSAGGGPDTQYF. The chain is built from TRBV28 and TRBJ2-3; 8 positions match TRBD2. Germline CDR1 reads MDHEN; CDR2 reads SYDVKM. CDR3 size: 15 residues. Trimming cost V 8 bases and J 4 bases; bases outside gene matches: 11.

The CDR3 here is CASSFNSRQETQYF. CDR3 nucleotide sequence: TGTGCCAGCAGCTTCAACTCGAGACAAGAGACCCAGTACTTC. V gene TRBV5-4 combines with J gene TRBJ2-7; D unresolved. The J call may be in error: the DNA end matches TRBJ2-5 better. This CDR3 comprises 14 residues. Germline lookup yields CDR1 SGHNT and CDR2 YYREEE (reference sequence).

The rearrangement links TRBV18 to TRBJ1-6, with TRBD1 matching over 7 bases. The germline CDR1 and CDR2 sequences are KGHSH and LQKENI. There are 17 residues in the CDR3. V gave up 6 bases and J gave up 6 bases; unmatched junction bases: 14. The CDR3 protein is CASSPKRQGKFNSPLHF. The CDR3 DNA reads TGTGCCAGCTCCCCTAAACGACAGGGAAAGTTTAATTCACCCCTCCACTTT.

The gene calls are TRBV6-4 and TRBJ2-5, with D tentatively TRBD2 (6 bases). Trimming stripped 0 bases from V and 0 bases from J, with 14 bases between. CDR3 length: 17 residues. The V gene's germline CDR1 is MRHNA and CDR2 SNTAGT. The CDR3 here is CASSDSAGASDQETQYF. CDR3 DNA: TGTGCCAGCAGTGACTCCGCAGGAGCTAGCGACCAAGAGACCCAGTACTTC.

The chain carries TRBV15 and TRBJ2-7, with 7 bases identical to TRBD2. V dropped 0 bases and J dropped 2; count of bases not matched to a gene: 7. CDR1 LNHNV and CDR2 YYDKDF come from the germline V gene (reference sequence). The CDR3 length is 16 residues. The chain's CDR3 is CATSRDPGRGTYEQYF. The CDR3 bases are TGTGCCACCAGCAGAGATCCGGGGAGGGGAACCTACGAGCAGTACTTC.

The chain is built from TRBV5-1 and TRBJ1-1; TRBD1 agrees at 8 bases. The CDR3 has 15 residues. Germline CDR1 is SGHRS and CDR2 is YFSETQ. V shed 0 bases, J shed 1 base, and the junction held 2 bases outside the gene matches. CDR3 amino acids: CASSLVGTGNTEAFF. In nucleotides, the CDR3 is TGCGCCAGCAGCTTGGTCGGGACAGGGAACACTGAAGCTTTCTTT.

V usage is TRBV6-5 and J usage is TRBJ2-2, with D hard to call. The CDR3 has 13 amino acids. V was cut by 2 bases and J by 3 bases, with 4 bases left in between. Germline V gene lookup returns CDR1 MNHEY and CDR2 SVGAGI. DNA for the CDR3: TGTGCCAGCAGTTACCAGGACACCGGGGAGCTGTTTTTT. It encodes CASSYQDTGELFF.

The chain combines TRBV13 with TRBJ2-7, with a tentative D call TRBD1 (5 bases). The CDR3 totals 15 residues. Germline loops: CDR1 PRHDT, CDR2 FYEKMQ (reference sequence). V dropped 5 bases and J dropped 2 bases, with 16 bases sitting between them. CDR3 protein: CASSPRGEGAYEQYF. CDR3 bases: TGTGCCAGCAGCCCCCGTGGCGAAGGGGCCTACGAGCAGTACTTC.

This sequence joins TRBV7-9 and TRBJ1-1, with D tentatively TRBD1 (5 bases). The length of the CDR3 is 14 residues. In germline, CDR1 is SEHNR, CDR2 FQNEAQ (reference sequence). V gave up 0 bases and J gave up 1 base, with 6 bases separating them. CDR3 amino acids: CASSLAQGNTEAFF. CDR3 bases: TGTGCCAGCAGCTTAGCGCAGGGGAACACTGAAGCTTTCTTT.

The CDR3 bases are TGTGCTAGTGGTTGGACTAGTAATGAGCAGTTCTTC. It codes for CASGWTSNEQFF. The chain employs TRBV12-5 and TRBJ2-1, with TRBD2 matching 7 bases. J was trimmed by 7 bases and V by 4 bases; bases with no gene match: 1. The CDR3 consists of 12 residues. From germline, CDR1 is LGHNT and CDR2 FRNRAP.

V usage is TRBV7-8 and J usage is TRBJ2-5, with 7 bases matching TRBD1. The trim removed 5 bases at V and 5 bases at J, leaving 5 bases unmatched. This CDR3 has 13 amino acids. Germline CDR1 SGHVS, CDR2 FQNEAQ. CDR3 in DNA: TGTGCCAGCAGCAGAGACAGGGAGGAGACCCAGTACTTC. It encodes CASSRDREETQYF.

The CDR3 DNA reads TGTGCCAGCAGCCCCAATTCGTACCAGGGAAATGAAAAACTGTTTTTT. Translation gives CASSPNSYQGNEKLFF. The J gene is TRBJ1-4, the V gene TRBV9; a weak D match, TRBD1 (5 bases). Trimming stripped 4 bases from V and 5 bases from J, with 18 bases between. Germline V lookup: CDR1 SGDLS, CDR2 YYNGEE. CDR3 size: 16 residues.

The CDR3 region is CASSNTAAGNSPLHF. Here the CDR3 DNA reads TGTGCCAGCAGCAATACGGCAGCGGGTAATTCACCCCTCCACTTT. The V gene is TRBV5-6, the J gene TRBJ1-6; no clear D. This CDR3 has 15 residues. V dropped 4 bases and J dropped 6 bases, with 14 bases sitting between them. Germline CDR1 and CDR2: SGHDT and YYEEEE.

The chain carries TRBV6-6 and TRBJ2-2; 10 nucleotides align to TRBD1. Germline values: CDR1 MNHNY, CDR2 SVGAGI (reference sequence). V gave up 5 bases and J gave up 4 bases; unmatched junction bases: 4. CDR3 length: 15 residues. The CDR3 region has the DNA TGTGCCAGCAGTCAGGGACAGGGGCGCACCGGGGAGCTGTTTTTT. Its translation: CASSQGQGRTGELFF.

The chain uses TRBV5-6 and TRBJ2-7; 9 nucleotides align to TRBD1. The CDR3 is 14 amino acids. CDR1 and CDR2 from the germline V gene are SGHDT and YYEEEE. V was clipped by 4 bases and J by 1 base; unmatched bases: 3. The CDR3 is CASSPGQGSYEQYF. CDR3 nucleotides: TGTGCCAGCAGCCCGGGACAGGGATCCTACGAGCAGTACTTC. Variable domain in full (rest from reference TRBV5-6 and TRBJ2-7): DAGVTQSPTHLIKTRGQQVTLRCSPKSGHDTVSWYQQALGQGPQFIFQYYEEEERQRGNFPDRFSGHQFPNYSSELNVNALLLGDSALYLCASSPGQGSYEQYFGPGTRLTVT.

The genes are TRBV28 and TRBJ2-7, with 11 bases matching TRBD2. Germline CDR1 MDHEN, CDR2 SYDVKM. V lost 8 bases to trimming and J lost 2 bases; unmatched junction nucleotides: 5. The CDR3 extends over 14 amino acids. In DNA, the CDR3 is TGTGCCAGCTTAGCGGGGGGGAGCGCCTACGAGCAGTACTTC. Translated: CASLAGGSAYEQYF. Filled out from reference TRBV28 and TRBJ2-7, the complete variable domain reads DVKVTQSSRYLVKRTGEKVFLECVQDMDHENMFWYRQDPGLGLRLIYFSYDVKMKEKGDIPEGYSVSREKKERFSLILESASTNQTSMYLCASLAGGSAYEQYFGPGTRLTVT.

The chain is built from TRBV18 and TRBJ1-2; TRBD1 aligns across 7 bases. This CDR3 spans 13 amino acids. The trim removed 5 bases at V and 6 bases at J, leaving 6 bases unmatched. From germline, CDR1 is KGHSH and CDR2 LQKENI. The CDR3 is CASSVQGLDGYTF. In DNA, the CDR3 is TGTGCCAGCTCAGTACAGGGGCTGGATGGCTACACCTTC.